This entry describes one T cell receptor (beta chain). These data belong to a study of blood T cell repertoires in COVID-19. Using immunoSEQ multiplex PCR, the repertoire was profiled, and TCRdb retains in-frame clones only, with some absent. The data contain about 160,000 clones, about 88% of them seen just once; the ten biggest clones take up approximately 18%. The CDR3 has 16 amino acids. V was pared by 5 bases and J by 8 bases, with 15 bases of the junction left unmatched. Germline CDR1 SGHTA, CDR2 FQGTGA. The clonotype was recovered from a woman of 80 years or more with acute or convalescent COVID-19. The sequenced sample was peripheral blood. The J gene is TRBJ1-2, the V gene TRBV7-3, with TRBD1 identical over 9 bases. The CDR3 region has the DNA TGTGCCAGCAGCGCCTCCGGACAGGGGATGATTGAGGGCTACACCTTC. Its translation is CASSASGQGMIEGYTF.